This T cell receptor (beta chain) was retrieved from a study of post-analysis software for immune sequencing data. Study conclusions and caveats: Five or six TRBV segments were more frequent in patients than controls; TRBV5-6, TRBV5-1 and TRBV20-1 belonged to this group.

Unique molecular identifiers were carried by the TCR beta cDNA libraries. TCRdb passed the PCR reads through MiXCR, listing each CDR3 protein once. The repertoire holds about 540,000 distinct CDR3 sequences, with around 31% as singletons. Comments on this clonotype: Its specificity is not known.

Trimming cost V 5 bases and J 0 bases, with 13 bases left between them. CDR1 and CDR2 (germline): SGHTA, FQGTGA. The CDR3 is 15 residues long. The clonotype originates from a girl under 18 with multiple sclerosis. This chain links TRBV7-3 with TRBJ1-1; the D is unclear. Sequencing was performed on blood. CDR3 residues: CASSPLEVMNTEAFF. CDR3 DNA sequence: TGTGCCAGCAGCCCCCTGGAGGTTATGAACACTGAAGCTTTCTTT.